The clone carrying this T cell receptor (beta chain) was observed once. This entry is derived from a study of blood T cell repertoires in COVID-19. Using immunoSEQ multiplex PCR, the repertoire was profiled, and TCRdb retains in-frame clones only, with some absent. The sample carries about 200,000 clones, 60% to 85% recorded once. The J segment lost 3 bases and the V segment lost 0 bases, leaving 3 bases of the junction unmatched. The germline V gene encodes CDR1 MNHEY and CDR2 SMNVEV (reference sequence). CDR3 length: 15 amino acids. This clonotype was sampled from a woman aged 70-85 years with acute or convalescent COVID-19. This rearrangement joins TRBV27 to TRBJ2-3; 7 bases line up with TRBD1. The source material was peripheral blood. CDR3 in amino acids: CASSLSARGTDTQYF. CDR3 sequence (DNA): TGTGCCAGCAGTTTATCGGCCAGGGGGACAGATACGCAGTATTTT.